Below, one T cell receptor beta chain is given with its context. This sample was taken from a study of blood T cell repertoires in COVID-19. This CDR3 spans 14 amino acids. The trim removed 2 bases at V and 3 bases at J, leaving 2 bases unmatched. From germline, CDR1 is SGHTA and CDR2 FQGTGA. Sequenced by immunoSEQ multiplex PCR; TCRdb stores in-frame clones only, minus some. The repertoire includes 350,000 or so clones, over 85% of them detected once, and under 5% sits in the top ten. J is TRBJ1-1 and V is TRBV7-3; 8 bases fit TRBD1. Sequencing was performed on peripheral blood. The source of this sequence is a woman aged 55-70 years with COVID-19, enrolled during active disease. The DNA for the CDR3 is TGTGCCAGCAGCTTATCAGGGGGCCACACTGAAGCTTTCTTT. Protein product: CASSLSGGHTEAFF.